This T cell receptor (beta chain) was observed in a study of blood T cell repertoires in COVID-19. Method: immunoSEQ multiplex PCR; TCRdb's copy keeps in-frame clones and lacks some. The sample lists fewer than 200,000 clones, about 83% occurring once. The sample comprised peripheral blood. This clonotype originated in a man aged 35 to 55 who had recovered from COVID-19.

For the CDR3, the DNA is TGTGCCACCAGCGGAGACAGGGAACAGCCCCAGCATTTT. Translated, it gives CATSGDREQPQHF. This rearrangement joins TRBV24-1 to TRBJ1-5, with 7 bases matching TRBD1. V trimming: 7 bases; J trimming: 7 bases; junction bases outside the gene matches: 6. Germline values: CDR1 KGHDR, CDR2 SFDVKD. The CDR3 is 13 amino acids.